Below, one T cell receptor (beta chain) is given with its context. The antigen remains unidentified. Assay: immunoSEQ multiplex PCR; the TCRdb copy retains only in-frame clones and omits some. This table holds 140,000 to 150,000 clones, approximately 85% found once. These data originate in a study of T cell responses to AZD1222 COVID-19 vaccine. Whole-study findings and limits: Only a handful of AZD1222 recipients, more than 5 in all, had baseline seropositivity. Receipt of two AZD1222 doses was followed by a rise in Spike-specific TCR breadth and depth. Without day 14 samples, only post-peak T cell repertoires were studied.

The junction had 12 bases not matched to a gene; V was cut back by 8 bases and J by 5 bases. The V gene's germline CDR1 is ENHRY and CDR2 SYGVKD. The CDR3 contains 15 residues. The receptor's source is an adult who received the MenACWY meningococcal vaccine as a control. The chain couples TRBV10-3 to TRBJ2-1; TRBD1 matches 7 bases. Sequenced here: peripheral blood, sampled 28 days after the second dose of the MenACWY control vaccine. CDR3 loop: CAIGFGTAFNNEQFF. In DNA, the CDR3 is TGTGCCATCGGGTTTGGGACAGCATTCAACAATGAGCAGTTCTTC.